Each of the 25 T cell receptor beta chains below was sequenced from the same sample in a study of CD4+ T cells in melanoma. Repertoires were generated with immunoSEQ multiplex PCR, while TCRdb's copy carries only in-frame clones and drops some. The profile shows 10,000 or so clones, around 84% of them singletons. Sequenced material: cells from a culture (not recorded whether cultured in vitro). The receptors were sampled from a human donor with melanoma.

V usage is TRBV7-7 and J usage is TRBJ2-2; the D call may be TRBD1 or TRBD2 (6 bases each). CDR1 is SSHAT, CDR2 FNYEAQ, per germline (reference sequence). The CDR3 loop spans 15 amino acids. Deletions cut 3 bases from V and 4 bases from J, with 12 bases between. The CDR3 here is CASSFGGPITGELFF. The DNA of the CDR3 is TGTGCCAGCAGCTTCGGGGGCCCAATCACCGGGGAGCTGTTTTTT.

A single count supports this clone. The rearrangement links TRBV27 to TRBJ2-1; TRBD2 matches at 11 bases. Losses at the gene ends were 5 bases for V and 9 bases for J; bases not matched to a gene: 18. The CDR3 has 18 residues. Germline-derived CDR1 and CDR2 are MNHEY and SMNVEV (reference sequence). The DNA of the CDR3 is TGTGCCAGCAGTCCTAGCGGGGGGCTAGCCGGTTCGACAGGTGAGCAGTTCTTC. Residues: CASSPSGGLAGSTGEQFF.

Remarks on this clone: One junction end disagrees with the germline gene, perhaps due to a read error. V and J are TRBV7-7 and TRBJ2-5; the match to TRBD2 covers 9 bases. CDR1 is SSHAT, CDR2 FNYEAQ, per germline (reference sequence). This CDR3 is built from 16 residues. The CDR3 region has the DNA TGTGCTAGCAGCCCCGGGTTAGCGGGGGCGCAAGAGACCCAGTACTTC. It specifies CASSPGLAGAQETQYF.

This clone was picked up a small number of times. This chain connects TRBV5-1 to TRBJ1-2, with TRBD1 matching over 10 bases. The CDR3 runs 14 residues. J was trimmed by 10 bases and V by 2 bases; bases with no gene match: 8. Germline CDR1 is SGHRS and CDR2 is YFSETQ. DNA of the CDR3: TGCGCCAGCAGCTTCGGGGGGACAGGGGAAGACTACACCTTC. Protein product: CASSFGGTGEDYTF.

This clone was observed a single time. The chain links TRBV2 to TRBJ2-3; D gene ambiguous. The germline V and J ends were trimmed by 7 bases and 0 bases, with 11 bases remaining between them. The CDR3 has 14 residues. Germline values: CDR1 SNHLY, CDR2 FYNNEI. This chain's CDR3 is CASTNTLSTDTQYF. CDR3 coding DNA: TGTGCCAGCACCAATACGCTTAGCACAGATACGCAGTATTTT.

The J gene is TRBJ1-5, the V gene TRBV6-5; the D is unclear. Trimming took off 6 bases at V and 0 bases at J, with 12 bases between the two ends. The CDR3 sequence is 15 residues long. Germline assignment: CDR1 MNHEY and CDR2 SVGAGI. The CDR3 DNA is TGTGCCAGCAGGGTGCAGCCCAATAGCAATCAGCCCCAGCATTTT. Its translation: CASRVQPNSNQPQHF.

The chain employs TRBV7-6 and TRBJ2-2, with D unclear. The CDR3 is 16 amino acids. CDR1 and CDR2 from the germline V gene are SGHVS and FNYEAQ. V was trimmed by 5 bases and J by 2 bases, leaving 15 bases between them. The CDR3: CASSLPPRPNTGELFF. As DNA, the CDR3 is TGTGCCAGCAGCCTACCCCCACGGCCAAACACCGGGGAGCTGTTTTTT.

The CDR3 sequence is CASSRGTGGLANSYEQYF. CDR3 nucleotide sequence: TGTGCCAGCAGCCGCGGGACCGGCGGATTGGCCAACTCCTACGAGCAGTACTTC. The rearrangement joins TRBV4-2 to TRBJ2-7; D may be TRBD2 (6 bases). The CDR3 is made up of 18 amino acids. The V and J ends lost 4 bases and 0 bases respectively, with 22 bases between them. CDR1 and CDR2 from the germline V gene are LGHNA and YNFKEQ.

This sequence joins TRBV5-4 and TRBJ2-6; no clear D. The CDR3 covers 15 residues. CDR1 SGHNT and CDR2 YYREEE come from the germline V gene (reference sequence). The V and J ends lost 4 bases and 0 bases respectively, with 8 bases between them. The CDR3 loop reads CASSLGPSGANVLTF. CDR3 nucleotide sequence: TGTGCCAGCAGCCTGGGCCCCTCTGGGGCCAACGTCCTGACTTTC. The whole variable domain, remainder taken from reference TRBV5-4 and TRBJ2-6, is ETGVTQSPTHLIKTRGQQVTLRCSSQSGHNTVSWYQQALGQGPQFIFQYYREEENGRGNFPPRFSGLQFPNYSSELNVNALELDDSALYLCASSLGPSGANVLTFGAGSRLTVL.

The chain carries TRBV6-5 and TRBJ1-2, with 7 nucleotides matching TRBD1. Germline-derived CDR1 and CDR2 are MNHEY and SVGAGI. Trimming at V came to 4 bases and at J to 8 bases, leaving 4 bases not matched to a gene. This CDR3 is built from 12 residues. The chain's CDR3 is CASSSRGQGYTF. DNA for the CDR3: TGTGCCAGCAGTTCGAGGGGGCAGGGCTACACCTTC.

The rearrangement links TRBV14 to TRBJ2-1, with 7 nucleotides matching TRBD1. With V trimmed by 4 bases and J by 6 bases, 9 bases remained unmatched. This CDR3 has 15 residues. Germline values: CDR1 SGHDN, CDR2 FVKESK. The CDR3 spells CASSPNAGGVNEQFF. The CDR3 nucleotides read TGTGCCAGCAGCCCAAATGCAGGGGGTGTCAATGAGCAGTTCTTC.

This chain joins TRBV25-1 and TRBJ2-5; D ambiguous. Trimming stripped 3 bases from V and 0 bases from J, with 5 bases between. The germline CDR1 and CDR2 sequences are MGHDK and SYGVNS. There are 13 residues in the CDR3. CDR3 bases: TGTGCCAGCAGTGATCTCTACCAAGAGACCCAGTACTTC. Amino acids: CASSDLYQETQYF.

The chain has TRBV10-2 and TRBJ2-3; D uncertain. The V and J ends lost 5 bases and 4 bases respectively, with 13 bases between them. Germline V CDR1 and CDR2: WSHSY, SAAADI. There are 14 residues in the CDR3. The CDR3 nucleotides read TGCGCCAGCAGTAGGGCCCAGGTTTCAGATACGCAGTATTTT. It yields the protein CASSRAQVSDTQYF.

This clone occurred once. The chain joins TRBV14 to TRBJ2-5; D uncertain. The CDR3 totals 14 residues. Germline V gene lookup returns CDR1 SGHDN and CDR2 FVKESK. V lost 3 bases to trimming and J lost 4 bases, with 12 bases between them. The CDR3 reads CASSQGWTGETQYF. CDR3 sequence (DNA): TGTGCCAGCAGCCAGGGGTGGACGGGAGAGACCCAGTACTTC. The full variable domain, its missing parts supplied by reference TRBV14 and TRBJ2-5, is EAGVTQFPSHSVIEKGQTVTLRCDPISGHDNLYWYRRVMGKEIKFLLHFVKESKQDESGMPNNRFLAERTGGTYSTLKVQPAELEDSGVYFCASSQGWTGETQYFGPGTRLLVL.

Relative to its sample, this clone is medium-sized. The chain carries TRBV9 and TRBJ2-7; 7 bases fit TRBD2. Germline-derived CDR1 and CDR2 are SGDLS and YYNGEE. The CDR3 sequence is 15 residues long. Trimming took 0 bases from V and 3 from J; bases not matched to a gene: 6. The CDR3 sequence is CASSVDQRGLYEQYF. As DNA, the CDR3 is TGTGCCAGCAGCGTAGATCAGCGGGGACTCTACGAGCAGTACTTC. Based on the CDR3 plus reference TRBV9 and TRBJ2-7, the full variable domain is DSGVTQTPKHLITATGQRVTLRCSPRSGDLSVYWYQQSLDQGLQFLIQYYNGEERAKGNILERFSAQQFPDLHSELNLSSLELGDSALYFCASSVDQRGLYEQYFGPGTRLTVT.

This clone was seen a handful of times. The V call is TRBV14, the J call TRBJ1-1, with D possibly being TRBD1 (6 bases). This CDR3 comprises 15 residues. Trimming removed 2 bases from V and 0 bases from J, with 10 bases in between. Germline-derived CDR1 and CDR2 are SGHDN and FVKESK. The CDR3 reads CASSQLTGVNTEAFF. CDR3 coding DNA: TGTGCCAGCAGCCAACTGACAGGAGTGAACACTGAAGCTTTCTTT.

CDR3 sequence (DNA): TGCAGTGCGGGGGGGCCGAAGACCCAGTACTTC. Protein sequence: CSAGGPKTQYF. The V call is TRBV20-1, the J call TRBJ2-5; possibly TRBD2 for D (7 bases). The CDR3 covers 11 residues. The germline V gene has CDR1 DFQATT and CDR2 SNEGSKA (reference sequence). V dropped 6 bases and J dropped 6 bases, with 11 bases sitting between them.

By frequency in the sample, this clone is medium-sized. The V and J genes are TRBV5-8 and TRBJ1-5; TRBD1 matches 8 bases. V lost 4 bases and J lost 0; bases outside the gene matches: 15. Germline CDR1 reads SGHTS; CDR2 reads YDEGEE. CDR3 length: 19 residues. This chain's CDR3 is CASSRIGQGETYSNQPQHF. The CDR3 DNA reads as TGTGCCAGCAGCCGAATCGGACAGGGAGAGACTTATAGCAATCAGCCCCAGCATTTT.

This clone was detected a few times. The chain carries TRBV27 and TRBJ1-2, with D possibly matching TRBD1 (6 bases). The germline CDR1 and CDR2 sequences are MNHEY and SMNVEV (reference sequence). The CDR3 contains 15 residues. V was trimmed by 0 bases and J by 8 bases, leaving 16 bases between them. CDR3 in DNA: TGTGCCAGCAGTTTATCTCCCGGGACAATGAGCGGCTACACCTTC. As protein: CASSLSPGTMSGYTF.

The genes are TRBV29-1 and TRBJ2-1, with 15 bases fitting TRBD2. The CDR3 loop spans 17 amino acids. Germline CDR1 reads SQVTM; CDR2 reads ANQGSEA. The J segment lost 6 bases and the V segment lost 6 bases, leaving 12 bases of the junction unmatched. Written as DNA, the CDR3 is TGCAGCGTCCGGACTAGCGGGGGGGCCGGTACCAGCAATGAGCAGTTCTTC. Amino acids: CSVRTSGGAGTSNEQFF.

The chain employs TRBV6-7 and TRBJ2-7, with TRBD1 matching over 8 bases. TRBV6-7 is given ORF status, its function remaining uncertain. Trimming removed 6 bases from V and 1 base from J; junction bases left unmatched: 11. This CDR3 region has 16 residues. The chain's CDR3 is CASSPGARTGSYEQYF. CDR3 nucleotides: TGTGCCAGCAGCCCCGGCGCCAGGACAGGGTCCTACGAGCAGTACTTC.

The rearrangement joins TRBV18 to TRBJ1-5; 7 bases align to TRBD1. Trimming took 4 bases from V and 5 from J; bases not matched to a gene: 8. Germline V gives CDR1 KGHSH, CDR2 LQKENI. This CDR3 comprises 15 residues. The CDR3 DNA follows: TGTGCCAGCTCACTAGCGACAGGGACGGATCAGCCCCAGCATTTT. Amino acids: CASSLATGTDQPQHF.

CDR3 region: CASSLQVTSTEAFF. The DNA for the CDR3 is TGCGCCAGCTCTCTGCAAGTAACTTCCACTGAAGCTTTCTTT. V and J are TRBV5-1 and TRBJ1-1; D is uncertain. CDR3 length: 14 amino acids. The germline V gene encodes CDR1 SGHRS and CDR2 YFSETQ. Trimming shortened V by 7 bases and J by 4 bases, and 17 bases separated the two germline ends.

This clone has only a few counts. This chain links TRBV5-5 with TRBJ1-2, with no clear D. The germline V gene encodes CDR1 SGHKS and CDR2 YYEKEE (reference sequence). The CDR3 covers 14 residues. Trimming took 2 bases from V and 8 from J, leaving 16 bases between them. The CDR3 here is CASSFDPVSSGYTF. CDR3 coding DNA: TGTGCCAGCAGCTTTGATCCGGTTTCGAGCGGCTACACCTTC.

The rearrangement uses TRBV3-1 (or the pseudogene TRBV3-2) and TRBJ2-6; D possibly matches TRBD1 or TRBD2 (5 bases each). CDR1 LGHDT and CDR2 YNNKEL come from the germline V gene (reference sequence). V shed 1 base and J shed 4 bases, with 8 bases lying between them. CDR3 length: 15 residues. CDR3 DNA sequence: TGTGCCAGCAGCCAAGGGGGGTACGGGGCCAACGTCCTGACTTTC. Translated, it gives CASSQGGYGANVLTF.